This TCR beta chain was captured by sequencing in a study of cytomegalovirus exposure and HLA in healthy donors. With 60 Vbeta and 13 Jbeta primers, the PCR was carried out. The assay was immunoSEQ multiplex PCR, and TCRdb's table has in-frame clones only and misses some. The sample lists 150,000 or so clones; roughly 80% were seen once. The junction had 4 bases not matched to a gene; V was cut back by 1 base and J by 4 bases. CDR1 is SGHRS and CDR2 is YFSETQ in the germline V gene. The CDR3 has 14 amino acids. The TCR originated in a man aged 35-49 years in good health and CMV-seropositive. The chain joins TRBV5-1 to TRBJ2-5, with 7 bases that match TRBD2. The sequencing input was PBMCs. CDR3 in DNA: TGCGCCAGCAGCTTGTTTCGGGAGGCAGAGACCCAGTACTTC. Protein sequence: CASSLFREAETQYF.